The source of this TCR beta chain is a study of neoadjuvant nivolumab and ipilimumab in lung cancer. Across the study: Nivolumab 3 mg/kg was given days 1, 15 and 29, plus ipilimumab 1 mg/kg day 1 in combination.

Assay used: immunoSEQ multiplex PCR; TCRdb lists only in-frame clones, some missing. Among roughly 8,600 clones listed, over 70% were seen once. This clone occurred once. The antigen remains unidentified. Study results and limitations: TCR clonality did not significantly correlate with pathologic tumor regression. Higher pretherapy blood TCR richness went with higher resected-tumor richness. From pretherapy to surgery, tumor richness and clonality rose with dual therapy.

The sample in question was tumor tissue, obtained after neoadjuvant nivolumab, alone or with ipilimumab, at or shortly before surgery. This clonotype originated in an adult with non-small cell lung cancer.

Here the CDR3 reads CASSLGQVRNYGYTF. The CDR3 DNA reads as TGTGCCAGCAGCTTGGGACAGGTTCGGAACTATGGCTACACCTTC. The gene calls are TRBV5-6 and TRBJ1-2; weak D call: TRBD1 (6 bases). The V gene's germline CDR1 is SGHDT and CDR2 YYEEEE. V was trimmed by 0 bases and J by 2 bases, leaving 11 bases between them. This CDR3 spans 15 amino acids.